The present T cell receptor (beta chain) was sequenced within a study of T cell responses to AZD1222 COVID-19 vaccine. General study results and limits: Donors, mostly white British, included more females; clonal diversity was possibly underestimated.

In germline, CDR1 is SGHAT, CDR2 FQDESV (reference sequence). The CDR3 runs 16 residues. Losses at the gene ends were 4 bases for V and 4 bases for J; bases not matched to a gene: 8. About this clone: The antigen is unknown.

Generated by immunoSEQ multiplex PCR, the TCRdb table keeps only in-frame clones and is missing some. Here the sample spans about 150,000 clones, around 90% being singletons. Here the sequenced sample was peripheral blood, taken 28 days after the second AZD1222 dose. This TCR derives from an adult who received the AZD1222 COVID-19 vaccine. V gene TRBV11-1 combines with J gene TRBJ2-1, with 9 nucleotides matching TRBD1. DNA for the CDR3: TGTGCCAGCAGCTGGACCGGGACAGGGTTATACAATGAGCAGTTCTTC. This translates into CASSWTGTGLYNEQFF.